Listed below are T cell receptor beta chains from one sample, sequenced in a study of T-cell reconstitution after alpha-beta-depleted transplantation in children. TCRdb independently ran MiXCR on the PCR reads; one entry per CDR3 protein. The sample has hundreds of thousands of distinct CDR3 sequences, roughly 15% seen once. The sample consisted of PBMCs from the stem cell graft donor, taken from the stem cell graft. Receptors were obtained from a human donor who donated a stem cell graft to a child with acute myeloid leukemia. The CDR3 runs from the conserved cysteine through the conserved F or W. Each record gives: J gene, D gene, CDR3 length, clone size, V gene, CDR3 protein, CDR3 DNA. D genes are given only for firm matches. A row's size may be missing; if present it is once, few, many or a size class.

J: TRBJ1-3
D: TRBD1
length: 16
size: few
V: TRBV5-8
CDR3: CASSLVRDRSGNTIYF
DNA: TGTGCCAGCAGCTTGGTCCGGGACAGGTCTGGAAACACCATATATTTT

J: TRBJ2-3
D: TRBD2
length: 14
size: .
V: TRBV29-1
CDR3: CSVRTSGVPDTQYF
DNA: TGCAGCGTACGGACTAGCGGGGTCCCAGATACGCAGTATTTT

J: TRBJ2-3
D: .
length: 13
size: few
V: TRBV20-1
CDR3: CSVRTTGRDTQYF
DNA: TGCAGTGTGAGAACCACGGGACGGGATACGCAGTATTTT

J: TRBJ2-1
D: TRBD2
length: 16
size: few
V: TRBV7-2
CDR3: CASSDSGGADKDEQFF
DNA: TGTGCCAGCAGCGATAGCGGGGGGGCCGACAAGGATGAGCAGTTCTTC

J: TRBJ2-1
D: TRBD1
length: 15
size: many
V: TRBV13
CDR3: CASSFPQGARNEQFF
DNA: TGTGCCAGCAGCTTCCCTCAGGGGGCGCGTAATGAGCAGTTCTTC

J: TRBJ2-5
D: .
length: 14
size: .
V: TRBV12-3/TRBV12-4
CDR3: CASSSLTPKETQYF
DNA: TGTGCCAGCAGTTCCCTTACCCCAAAAGAGACCCAGTACTTC

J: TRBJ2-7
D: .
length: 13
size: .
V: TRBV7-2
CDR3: CASSPKGGDEQYF
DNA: TGTGCCAGCAGCCCCAAAGGAGGGGACGAGCAGTACTTC

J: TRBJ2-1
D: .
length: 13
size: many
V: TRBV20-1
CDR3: CSARAGVYNEQFF
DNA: TGCAGTGCTCGAGCAGGCGTCTACAATGAGCAGTTCTTC

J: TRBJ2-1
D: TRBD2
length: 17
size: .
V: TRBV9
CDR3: CASSPTSGDLSYNEQFF
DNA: TGTGCCAGCAGCCCAACTAGCGGGGACCTCTCCTACAATGAGCAGTTCTTC

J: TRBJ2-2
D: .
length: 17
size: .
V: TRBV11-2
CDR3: CASSLPRLGLNTGELFF
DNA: TGTGCCAGCAGCTTACCACGACTAGGATTGAACACCGGGGAGCTGTTTTTT

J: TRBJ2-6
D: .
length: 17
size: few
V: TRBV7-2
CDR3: CASSLVGGNSGANVLTF
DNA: TGTGCCAGCAGCTTAGTTGGTGGGAACTCTGGGGCCAACGTCCTGACTTTC

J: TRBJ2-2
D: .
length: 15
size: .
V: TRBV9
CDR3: CASSVLQQGAGELFF
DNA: TGTGCCAGCAGCGTCTTACAACAGGGAGCCGGGGAGCTGTTTTTT

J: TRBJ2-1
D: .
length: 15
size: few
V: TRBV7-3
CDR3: CASSNGQSTNNEQFF
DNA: TGTGCCAGCAGCAACGGACAGAGCACGAACAATGAGCAGTTCTTC

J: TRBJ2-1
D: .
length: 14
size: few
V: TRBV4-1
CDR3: CASSPEPGRDEQFF
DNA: TGCGCCAGCAGCCCTGAGCCAGGTAGGGATGAGCAGTTCTTC

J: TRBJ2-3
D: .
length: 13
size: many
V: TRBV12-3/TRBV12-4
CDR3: CASSRYNTDTQYF
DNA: TGTGCCAGCAGTCGCTACAACACAGATACGCAGTATTTT

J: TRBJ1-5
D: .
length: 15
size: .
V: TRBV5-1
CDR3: CASSLEGDSSQPQHF
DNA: TGCGCCAGCAGCTTGGAGGGCGACTCTAGTCAGCCCCAGCATTTT

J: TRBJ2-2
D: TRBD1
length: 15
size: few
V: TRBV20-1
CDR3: CSARPTGVNTGELFF
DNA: TGCAGTGCTAGGCCGACAGGGGTAAACACCGGGGAGCTGTTTTTT

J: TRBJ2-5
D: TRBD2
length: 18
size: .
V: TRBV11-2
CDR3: CASSLESLGLANQETQYF
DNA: TGTGCCAGCAGCTTAGAAAGTCTCGGACTAGCGAACCAAGAGACCCAGTACTTC

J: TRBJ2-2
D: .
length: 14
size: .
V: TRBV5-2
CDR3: CARSRGGNTGELFF
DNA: TGTGCCAGGAGCCGTGGGGGCAACACCGGGGAGCTGTTTTTT

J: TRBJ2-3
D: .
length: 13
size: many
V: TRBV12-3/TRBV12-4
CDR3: CASSFQRADTQYF
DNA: TGTGCCAGCAGTTTCCAAAGGGCAGATACGCAGTATTTT

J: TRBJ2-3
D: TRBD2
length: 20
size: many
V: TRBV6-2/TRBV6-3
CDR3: CASSYSNVFLGAGATDTQYF
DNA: TGTGCCAGCAGTTACTCGAACGTATTCCTAGGAGCGGGGGCAACAGATACGCAGTATTTT

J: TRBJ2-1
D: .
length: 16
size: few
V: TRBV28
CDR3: CASSLDPYGAYNEQFF
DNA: TGTGCCAGCAGTTTAGACCCCTATGGCGCCTACAATGAGCAGTTCTTC

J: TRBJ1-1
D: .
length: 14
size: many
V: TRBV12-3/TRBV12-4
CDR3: CASSTGTLNTEAFF
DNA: TGTGCCAGCAGTACAGGGACCCTTAACACTGAAGCTTTCTTT

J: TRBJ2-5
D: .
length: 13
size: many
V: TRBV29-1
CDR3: CSVEGASQETQYF
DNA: TGCAGCGTTGAGGGCGCGTCCCAAGAGACCCAGTACTTC

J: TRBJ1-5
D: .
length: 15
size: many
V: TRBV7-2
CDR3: CASSLEGLLHQPQHF
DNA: TGTGCCAGCAGCTTAGAGGGATTATTGCATCAGCCCCAGCATTTT

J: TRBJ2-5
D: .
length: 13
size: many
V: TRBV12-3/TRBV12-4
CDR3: CASSFIDRETQYF
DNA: TGTGCCAGCAGTTTTATAGATCGTGAGACCCAGTACTTC

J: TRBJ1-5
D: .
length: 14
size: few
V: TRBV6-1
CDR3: CASSPTGYNQPQHF
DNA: TGTGCCAGCAGCCCAACAGGGTACAATCAGCCCCAGCATTTT

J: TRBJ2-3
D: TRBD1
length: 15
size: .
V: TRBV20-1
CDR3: CSASKTGAFTDTQYF
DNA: TGCAGTGCTAGTAAAACAGGGGCCTTCACAGATACGCAGTATTTT

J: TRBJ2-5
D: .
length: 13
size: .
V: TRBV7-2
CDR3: CASSFSYKETQYF
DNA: TGTGCCAGCAGCTTTTCCTATAAAGAGACCCAGTACTTC

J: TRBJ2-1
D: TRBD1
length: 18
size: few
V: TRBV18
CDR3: CASSGPSQTGTAYNEQFF
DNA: TGTGCCAGCTCAGGCCCTTCCCAGACAGGGACGGCCTACAATGAGCAGTTCTTC

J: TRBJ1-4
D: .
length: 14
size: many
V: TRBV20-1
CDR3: CSALQGQLYEKLFF
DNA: TGCAGTGCCCTCCAAGGACAGCTTTATGAAAAACTGTTTTTT

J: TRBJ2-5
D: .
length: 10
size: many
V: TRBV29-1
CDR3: CSVDKETQYF
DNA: TGCAGCGTTGATAAAGAGACCCAGTACTTC

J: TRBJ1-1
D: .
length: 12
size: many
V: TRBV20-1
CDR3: CSAERGSTEAFF
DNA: TGCAGTGCCGAGAGAGGCAGCACTGAAGCTTTCTTT

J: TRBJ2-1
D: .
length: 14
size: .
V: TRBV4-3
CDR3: CASSQEAGVHEQFF
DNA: TGCGCCAGCAGCCAAGAAGCTGGGGTTCATGAGCAGTTCTTC

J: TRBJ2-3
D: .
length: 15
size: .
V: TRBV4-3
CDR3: CASSQVRGVADTQYF
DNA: TGCGCCAGCAGCCAAGTAAGAGGGGTCGCGGATACGCAGTATTTT

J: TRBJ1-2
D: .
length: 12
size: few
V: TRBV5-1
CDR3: CASSLEPGGYTF
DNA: TGCGCCAGCAGCTTGGAGCCGGGAGGCTACACCTTC

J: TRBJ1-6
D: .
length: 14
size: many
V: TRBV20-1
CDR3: CSAPVRTYNSPLHF
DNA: TGCAGTGCCCCGGTGCGGACCTATAATTCACCCCTCCACTTT

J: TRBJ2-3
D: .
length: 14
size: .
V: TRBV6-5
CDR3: CASSYSTEADTQYF
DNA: TGTGCCAGCAGTTACTCGACAGAAGCAGATACGCAGTATTTT

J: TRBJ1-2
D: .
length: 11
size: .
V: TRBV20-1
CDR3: CSTEGVGGYTF
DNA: TGCAGTACCGAGGGGGTCGGCGGCTACACCTTC

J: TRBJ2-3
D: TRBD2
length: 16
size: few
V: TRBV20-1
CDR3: CSARDWLGLAEDTQYF
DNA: TGCAGTGCTAGAGATTGGTTGGGACTAGCGGAAGATACGCAGTATTTT

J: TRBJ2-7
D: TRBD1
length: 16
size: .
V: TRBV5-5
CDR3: CASSRGRQGSSYEQYF
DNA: TGTGCCAGCAGCCGCGGCCGACAGGGGAGCTCCTACGAGCAGTACTTC

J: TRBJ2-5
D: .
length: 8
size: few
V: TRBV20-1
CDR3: CSAAAQYF
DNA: TGCAGTGCGGCGGCCCAGTACTTC

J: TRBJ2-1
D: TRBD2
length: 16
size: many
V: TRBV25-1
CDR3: CASSEYFSGGALEQFF
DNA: TGTGCCAGCAGTGAATATTTTAGCGGGGGGGCGTTGGAGCAGTTCTTC

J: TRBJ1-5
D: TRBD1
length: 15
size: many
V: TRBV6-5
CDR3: CASSYTSQGAQPQHF
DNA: TGTGCCAGCAGTTACACCTCACAGGGGGCTCAGCCCCAGCATTTT

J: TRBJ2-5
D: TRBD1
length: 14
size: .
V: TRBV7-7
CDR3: CASSPGTGDATQYF
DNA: TGTGCCAGCAGCCCTGGGACAGGGGATGCGACCCAGTACTTC

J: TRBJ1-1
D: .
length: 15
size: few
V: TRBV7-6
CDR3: CASSFLAASNTEAFF
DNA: TGTGCCAGCAGCTTTTTAGCGGCGTCAAACACTGAAGCTTTCTTT

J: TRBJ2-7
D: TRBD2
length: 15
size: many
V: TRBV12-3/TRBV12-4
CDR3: CASSQTSGVSYEQYF
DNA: TGTGCCAGCAGTCAGACCAGCGGGGTGAGCTACGAGCAGTACTTC